The 4 T cell receptor beta chains listed next were all sequenced from one sample in a study of PD-L1 blockade in urothelial cancer. Data came from immunoSEQ multiplex PCR; TCRdb stores just in-frame clones and leaves some out. Of about 91,000 clones detected, approximately 87% appear once; the ten largest clones hold under 10%. Noted time point: peripheral blood 6 weeks after treatment start. The starting material was PBMCs, obtained around atezolizumab (anti-PD-L1) treatment. Every receptor here comes from a man aged 65 to 85 with urothelial cancer.

V gene TRBV7-8 combines with J gene TRBJ1-6; D call uncertain. The CDR3 covers 15 residues. The germline gives CDR1 SGHVS, CDR2 FQNEAQ. Trimming removed 0 bases at V and 0 bases at J, with 3 bases between. CDR3 region: CASSLAGSYNSPLHF. Here the CDR3 DNA reads TGTGCCAGCAGCTTAGCCGGCTCCTATAATTCACCCCTCCACTTT. The full variable domain, rest sourced from reference TRBV7-8 and TRBJ1-6, is GAGVSQSPRYKVAKRGQDVALRCDPISGHVSLFWYQQALGQGPEFLTYFQNEAQLDKSGLPSDRFFAERPEGSVSTLKIQRTQQEDSAVYLCASSLAGSYNSPLHFGNGTRLTVT.

The chain joins TRBV5-1 to TRBJ1-1; D ambiguous. V lost 4 bases and J 3 bases, leaving 10 bases between the germline ends. This CDR3 has 13 amino acids. CDR1 and CDR2 (germline): SGHRS, YFSETQ. CDR3 in amino acids: CASSARQDTEAFF. CDR3 nucleotides: TGCGCCAGCAGCGCGCGCCAGGACACTGAAGCTTTCTTT. The full variable domain, completed using reference TRBV5-1 and TRBJ1-1, is KAGVTQTPRYLIKTRGQQVTLSCSPISGHRSVSWYQQTPGQGLQFLFEYFSETQRNKGNFPGRFSGRQFSNSRSEMNVSTLELGDSALYLCASSARQDTEAFFGQGTRLTVV.

The V and J genes are TRBV11-1 and TRBJ2-7; 7 bases align to TRBD1. V dropped 5 bases and J dropped 6; count of bases not matched to a gene: 7. There are 13 residues in the CDR3. CDR1 and CDR2 from the germline V gene are SGHAT and FQDESV (reference sequence). For the CDR3, the DNA is TGTGCCAGCAGCCGACAGGGCCGGGGCGAGCAGTACTTC. Amino acids: CASSRQGRGEQYF.

The genes are TRBV6-5 and TRBJ2-7; 7 bases map to TRBD1. The J segment lost 2 bases and the V segment lost 4 bases, leaving 8 bases of the junction unmatched. Germline V gene sequence: CDR1 MNHEY, CDR2 SVGAGI. The CDR3 has 15 amino acids. The CDR3 protein is CASSSGQVLTYEQYF. Here the CDR3 DNA reads TGTGCCAGCAGTTCCGGACAGGTTCTAACCTACGAGCAGTACTTC.